The 27 T cell receptor beta chains listed next were all sequenced from one sample in a study of a mutant IDH1 vaccine in newly diagnosed glioma. Time point in this sample: week 47, end of study. Every vaccine dose comprised 300 ug of mutant IDH1 20-mer peptide plus topical imiquimod. No antigen has been identified for these receptors. The data were produced by immunoSEQ multiplex PCR, yet TCRdb's version contains in-frame clones alone and is incomplete. The repertoire holds some 50,000 clones, with 65% as singletons. The sample here was peripheral blood mononuclear cells (PBMCs), taken from a glioma patient whose treatment included an IDH1 peptide vaccine. Receptor source: a man between 40 and 49 years old with glioma. Some clones in this sample may be carry-over from other donors' samples.

This clone came up a few times. The V and J genes are TRBV4-1 and TRBJ1-1; D is perhaps TRBD1 (5 bases). Per germline, CDR1 MGHRA and CDR2 YSYEKL. This CDR3 has 14 residues. Deletions cut 0 bases from V and 10 bases from J, with 15 bases between. The CDR3 sequence is CASSQDGQGRIAFF. CDR3 coding DNA: TGCGCCAGCAGCCAAGACGGTCAGGGCCGAATAGCTTTCTTT.

J is TRBJ1-1 and V is TRBV7-8, with 9 bases that match TRBD1. After removal of 5 bases from V and 0 bases from J, the junction contained 10 bases not matched to a gene. The CDR3 contains 17 residues. Per germline, CDR1 SGHVS and CDR2 FQNEAQ. The CDR3 loop is CASSPTGTGIMNTEAFF. In nucleotides, the CDR3 is TGTGCCAGCAGCCCTACCGGGACAGGGATCATGAACACTGAAGCTTTCTTT.

The genes are TRBV7-2 and TRBJ2-2, with no clear D. The V end was cut by 0 bases, the J end by 6 bases, with 8 bases between. CDR1 and CDR2 from the germline V gene are SGHTA and FQGNSA. The CDR3 covers 14 residues. The CDR3 is CASSLAKGAGELFF. The DNA for the CDR3 is TGTGCCAGCAGCTTAGCTAAGGGTGCCGGGGAGCTGTTTTTT.

V and J are TRBV23-1 and TRBJ2-3; D uncertain. TRBV23-1 is sorted into the ORF group, with uncertain function. The CDR3 totals 12 residues. Between the trimmed V and J ends, which lost 4 bases and 2 bases, there was a span of 4 bases. The CDR3 loop reads CASSPYTDTQYF. The CDR3 DNA sequence: TGCGCCAGCAGTCCTTACACAGATACGCAGTATTTT.

V usage is TRBV9 and J usage is TRBJ1-3; no firm D call. V was clipped by 2 bases and J by 0 bases, with 9 bases between them. From germline, CDR1 is SGDLS and CDR2 YYNGEE. The CDR3 extends over 15 amino acids. CDR3 nucleotides: TGTGCCAGCAGCGTTGCCTCGAGCTCTGGAAACACCATATATTTT. Amino acid sequence: CASSVASSSGNTIYF.

This chain uses TRBV6-6 with TRBJ1-4, with D maybe TRBD1 (5 bases). The CDR3 runs to 15 residues. The germline V and J ends were trimmed by 6 bases and 4 bases, with 15 bases remaining between them. CDR1 is MNHNY and CDR2 is SVGAGI in the germline V gene (reference sequence). CDR3 DNA sequence: TGTGCCAGCAGCCCAGTATGGGGGGATAATGAAAAACTGTTTTTT. Translating gives CASSPVWGDNEKLFF.

The chain links TRBV7-9 to TRBJ2-7; D unclear. The CDR3 covers 12 residues. Germline CDR1 reads SEHNR; CDR2 reads FQNEAQ (reference sequence). Trimming cost V 5 bases and J 9 bases, with 14 bases left between them. CDR3 loop: CASSPGPDGQYF. As DNA, the CDR3 is TGTGCCAGCAGCCCCGGCCCCGACGGGCAGTACTTC.

CDR3 loop: CASRRDRGKSRDYEQYF. For the CDR3, the DNA is TGTGCCAGCAGACGGGACAGGGGGAAATCTCGCGACTACGAGCAGTACTTC. V and J are TRBV7-8 and TRBJ2-7; 11 bases map to TRBD1. The germline CDR1 and CDR2 sequences are SGHVS and FQNEAQ. The CDR3 is made up of 17 amino acids. The junction had 13 bases not matched to a gene; V was cut back by 6 bases and J by 3 bases.

This rearrangement joins TRBV6-1 to TRBJ1-1; no definite D call. The CDR3 has 13 residues. The V gene lost 6 bases and the J gene lost 1 base, with 9 bases spanning the gap. Germline V gene data show CDR1 as MNHNS and CDR2 as SASEGT. CDR3 nucleotides: TGTGCCAGCAGCGCCACAGCGAACACTGAAGCTTTCTTT. Translation gives CASSATANTEAFF.

The V gene is TRBV4-2, the J gene TRBJ1-1; weak D call: TRBD1 (6 bases). The V gene's germline CDR1 is LGHNA and CDR2 YNFKEQ. Trimming left V 5 bases short and J 2 bases short, with 12 bases between. This CDR3 is 14 amino acids long. The CDR3 DNA sequence: TGTGCCAGCAGCTTAGGCAGGGGAAACACTGAAGCTTTCTTT. It encodes CASSLGRGNTEAFF.

V gene TRBV4-1 combines with J gene TRBJ1-5; 8 nucleotides agree with TRBD1. J gave up 3 bases and V 2 bases, and 3 bases lay outside the gene matches. CDR1 and CDR2 (germline): MGHRA, YSYEKL. The CDR3 is made up of 15 amino acids. In nucleotides, the CDR3 is TGCGCCAGCAGCCAATCTCAGGGGGCCAATCAGCCCCAGCATTTT. Its translation is CASSQSQGANQPQHF.

The chain uses TRBV6-5 and TRBJ1-1, with D maybe TRBD1 (6 bases). CDR1 is MNHEY, CDR2 SVGAGI, per germline. CDR3 length equals 13 residues. Trimming shortened V by 6 bases and J by 11 bases, and 19 bases separated the two germline ends. The CDR3 nucleotides read TGTGCCAGCAGATACCAACCGGGGGCGATGGCTTTCTTT. Translating gives CASRYQPGAMAFF.

In its sample, this clone was seen a few times. The CDR3 DNA sequence: TGCGCCAGCAGCTTCGCGGGTAGGAGCACTGAAGCTTTCTTT. Translation: CASSFAGRSTEAFF. V gene TRBV5-1 combines with J gene TRBJ1-1; D unclear. Trimming stripped 2 bases from V and 4 bases from J, with 12 bases between. Germline V gene lookup returns CDR1 SGHRS and CDR2 YFSETQ. The CDR3 is made up of 14 amino acids.

This clone was counted only a few times. This chain joins TRBV7-2 and TRBJ2-3; D is possibly TRBD2 (6 bases). The CDR3 is made up of 14 amino acids. V lost 0 bases to trimming and J lost 8 bases, with 12 bases between them. The germline gives CDR1 SGHTA, CDR2 FQGNSA. The CDR3 bases are TGTGCCAGCAGCTTAGCCGGGGGATCGGGTACGCAGTATTTT. This codes for CASSLAGGSGTQYF.

This chain uses TRBV2 with TRBJ1-5; D perhaps matches TRBD1 (5 bases). V lost 4 bases and J lost 2, with 12 bases in between. In germline, CDR1 is SNHLY, CDR2 FYNNEI. CDR3 length equals 15 residues. DNA of the CDR3: TGTGCCAGCAGTGGGGACCTCAGGGGCAATCAGCCCCAGCATTTT. Translated: CASSGDLRGNQPQHF.

The chain carries TRBV30 and TRBJ2-1; perhaps TRBD1 as D (6 bases). In germline, CDR1 is GTSNPN, CDR2 SVGIG (reference sequence). Trimming pared 0 bases from V and 0 bases from J, leaving 12 bases between. The CDR3 runs to 16 residues. CDR3 bases: TGTGCCTGGAGTGTTAAGGACAGTAGCTCCTACAATGAGCAGTTCTTC. It specifies CAWSVKDSSSYNEQFF.

This chain uses TRBV4-1 with TRBJ2-2, with a possible D match to TRBD1 (6 bases). Per germline, CDR1 MGHRA and CDR2 YSYEKL. The CDR3 length is 20 residues. With 3 bases removed from V and 0 bases from J, the gap between germline ends came to 23 bases. CDR3 DNA sequence: TGCGCCAGCAGCCACCCAAGAGGTACAGGGTTGGGTACGAACACCGGGGAGCTGTTTTTT. It yields the protein CASSHPRGTGLGTNTGELFF.

The chain is built from TRBV4-1 and TRBJ1-6; D remains unclear. The germline gives CDR1 MGHRA, CDR2 YSYEKL. There are 17 residues in the CDR3. The V end was cut by 1 base, the J end by 5 bases, with 15 bases between. DNA for the CDR3: TGCGCCAGCAGCCAAGCGGTGGGGATCTCAAATAATTCACCCCTCCACTTT. This translates into CASSQAVGISNNSPLHF.

This clone was seen only a few times. The chain couples TRBV11-2 to TRBJ1-6, with D possibly matching TRBD1 (6 bases). This CDR3 has 15 residues. V was clipped by 8 bases and J by 10 bases, with 21 bases between them. Germline CDR1 is SGHAT and CDR2 is FQNNGV. The DNA of the CDR3 is TGTGCCAGCTCCGTGGGAGGGGGAGTGCGGTCACCCCTCCACTTT. Residues: CASSVGGGVRSPLHF. Together with reference TRBV11-2 and TRBJ1-6, the CDR3 gives the full variable domain: EAGVAQSPRYKIIEKRQSVAFWCNPISGHATLYWYQQILGQGPKLLIQFQNNGVVDDSQLPKDRFSAERLKGVDSTLKIQPAKLEDSAVYLCASSVGGGVRSPLHFGNGTRLTVT.

CDR3 nucleotide sequence: TGTGCCAGCAGTGAAGAGGCCGGTTCCAATAGCAATCAGCCCCAGCATTTT. The encoded protein is CASSEEAGSNSNQPQHF. V and J are TRBV2 and TRBJ1-5; no clear D gene. Germline loops: CDR1 SNHLY, CDR2 FYNNEI. This CDR3 is 17 amino acids long. V was trimmed by 1 base and J by 0 bases, leaving 13 bases between them.

The J gene is TRBJ1-2, the V gene TRBV21-1; TRBD1, the table's D call, lacks a check against the DNA. TRBV21-1 corresponds to a pseudogene. The CDR3 is 15 residues long. The CDR3 coding sequence is TGTGCCAGCAGCAAACCCAAACAAGTTATCTATGGCTACACCTTC. As protein: CASSKPKQVIYGYTF.

The chain is built from TRBV13 and TRBJ1-5; D gene unclear. Trimming left V 0 bases short and J 4 bases short, with 7 bases between. Germline CDR1 PRHDT, CDR2 FYEKMQ (reference sequence). This CDR3 spans 14 amino acids. The CDR3 DNA follows: TGTGCCAGCAGCTTAGGGGGAGCTAATCAGCCCCAGCATTTT. This codes for CASSLGGANQPQHF.

The rearrangement joins TRBV4-1 to TRBJ1-1; weak D call: TRBD1 (5 bases). Germline assignment: CDR1 MGHRA and CDR2 YSYEKL. The length of the CDR3 is 14 residues. Trimming pared 6 bases from V and 3 bases from J, leaving 14 bases between. CDR3 DNA sequence: TGCGCCAGCAGTCATAGGGGCGGGGACACTGAAGCTTTCTTT. This encodes CASSHRGGDTEAFF.

The V call is TRBV14, the J call TRBJ2-4, with D tentatively TRBD2 (5 bases). Germline V lookup: CDR1 SGHDN, CDR2 FVKESK. The CDR3 runs to 17 residues. V was pared by 5 bases and J by 2 bases, with 19 bases between. The CDR3 is CASSTRTRSGTKNIQYF. CDR3 DNA: TGTGCCAGCAGCACCCGGACTCGAAGTGGGACCAAAAACATTCAGTACTTC.

The chain has TRBV18 and TRBJ2-1; no clear D gene. This CDR3 has 14 residues. The germline V and J ends were trimmed by 3 bases and 0 bases, with 6 bases remaining between them. Germline V lookup: CDR1 KGHSH, CDR2 LQKENI. Written as DNA, the CDR3 is TGTGCCAGCTCACCGGCTAGCTCCTACAATGAGCAGTTCTTC. It yields the protein CASSPASSYNEQFF.

This clone showed up just a few times. The chain employs TRBV25-1 and TRBJ1-3, with D perhaps TRBD1 (6 bases). The CDR3 contains 16 residues. CDR1 is MGHDK, CDR2 SYGVNS, per germline. V was trimmed by 1 base and J by 3 bases, leaving 13 bases between them. The DNA for the CDR3 is TGTGCCAGCAGTGAATCTGGGGGGCCGGGTGGAAACACCATATATTTT. It encodes CASSESGGPGGNTIYF.

The CDR3 sequence is CAISESPGMNTEAFF. CDR3 DNA: TGTGCCATCAGTGAGTCTCCCGGAATGAACACTGAAGCTTTCTTT. The V and J genes are TRBV10-3 and TRBJ1-1; D is undetermined. Germline assignment: CDR1 ENHRY and CDR2 SYGVKD. V gave up 0 bases and J gave up 0 bases, with 8 bases separating them. The CDR3 is 15 residues long.